Each of the 21 T cell receptor beta chains below was sequenced from the same sample in a study of T cells in localized non-small cell lung cancer. The assay was immunoSEQ multiplex PCR, and TCRdb's table has in-frame clones only and misses some. The sample contains tens of thousands of clones, almost 85% of which appear only once. Sample: peripheral blood, taken before any cancer treatment. All receptors derive from a female donor older than 55 with stage I lung adenocarcinoma.

The chain uses TRBV6-6 and TRBJ1-5, with D possibly matching TRBD1 (5 bases). Trimming removed 5 bases at V and 1 base at J, with 9 bases between. The CDR3 totals 14 residues. Germline V gene sequence: CDR1 MNHNY, CDR2 SVGAGI (reference sequence). CDR3 amino acids: CASSIRDSNQPQHF. The CDR3 coding sequence is TGTGCCAGCAGTATCCGGGACAGCAATCAGCCCCAGCATTTT.

The chain uses TRBV10-2 and TRBJ1-1; 9 positions match TRBD1. The CDR3 length is 13 residues. CDR1 WSHSY and CDR2 SAAADI come from the germline V gene. The junction had 5 bases not matched to a gene; V was cut back by 6 bases and J by 6 bases. The CDR3 nucleotides read TGCGCCAGCAGAACAGGGGGCAGTGCTGAAGCTTTCTTT. This gives the protein CASRTGGSAEAFF.

The genes are TRBV27 and TRBJ2-5; no clear D. The CDR3 extends over 14 amino acids. V was cut by 2 bases and J by 2 bases, with 9 bases left in between. Germline loops: CDR1 MNHEY, CDR2 SMNVEV (reference sequence). CDR3 region: CASSLISEQETQYF. CDR3 nucleotides: TGTGCCAGCAGTTTAATCTCTGAACAAGAGACCCAGTACTTC.

The rearrangement uses TRBV18 and TRBJ1-4; TRBD1 matches at 7 bases. This CDR3 is built from 17 residues. Germline trimming cut 3 bases from V and 4 bases from J; bases unmatched to any gene: 11. CDR1 is KGHSH and CDR2 is LQKENI in the germline V gene. CDR3 region: CASSPQRGQKNNEKLFF. The CDR3 bases are TGTGCCAGCTCACCTCAAAGGGGGCAAAAGAATAATGAAAAACTGTTTTTT.

The V call is TRBV5-1, the J call TRBJ2-1; tentative D call: TRBD1 (6 bases). The CDR3 consists of 18 residues. Germline loops: CDR1 SGHRS, CDR2 YFSETQ. V was shortened by 0 bases and J by 2 bases, with 18 bases between the two germline ends. The CDR3 region is CASSLARGTGMAYNEQFF. The CDR3 DNA is TGCGCCAGCAGCTTGGCCCGGGGAACAGGGATGGCCTACAATGAGCAGTTCTTC.

In its sample, this clone was seen a few times. The CDR3 region has the DNA TGTGCCAGCAGCGCGACACCGGGACTAGCGGGGGCGGGGGCCTACGAGCAGTACTTC. This gives the protein CASSATPGLAGAGAYEQYF. V and J are TRBV13 and TRBJ2-7, with 14 nucleotides matching TRBD2. The CDR3 runs to 19 residues. Germline lookup yields CDR1 PRHDT and CDR2 FYEKMQ (reference sequence). The trim removed 5 bases at V and 2 bases at J, leaving 14 bases unmatched. Based on the CDR3 plus reference TRBV13 and TRBJ2-7, the full variable domain is AAGVIQSPRHLIKEKRETATLKCYPIPRHDTVYWYQQGPGQDPQFLISFYEKMQSDKGSIPDRFSAQQFSDYHSELNMSSLELGDSALYFCASSATPGLAGAGAYEQYFGPGTRLTVT.

The genes are TRBV10-2 and TRBJ1-1; a possible D gene is TRBD1 (5 bases). Trimming took off 7 bases at V and 5 bases at J, with 14 bases between the two ends. Per germline, CDR1 WSHSY and CDR2 SAAADI. This CDR3 is 13 amino acids long. The DNA for the CDR3 is TGCGCCAGCACCTCCTCCTGGGGGACTGAAGCTTTCTTT. It encodes CASTSSWGTEAFF.

The CDR3 nucleotides read TGTGCCAGCAGCTTAGGAAAGGCGGGACAGGGGGCGCGGACTGAAGCTTTCTTT. Its translation is CASSLGKAGQGARTEAFF. The gene calls are TRBV7-8 and TRBJ1-1, with TRBD1 identical over 12 bases. Germline V CDR1 and CDR2: SGHVS, FQNEAQ. The CDR3 contains 18 residues. J lost 5 bases, V lost 1 base, and 11 bases had no gene match. Supplemented by reference TRBV7-8 and TRBJ1-1, the full variable domain reads GAGVSQSPRYKVAKRGQDVALRCDPISGHVSLFWYQQALGQGPEFLTYFQNEAQLDKSGLPSDRFFAERPEGSVSTLKIQRTQQEDSAVYLCASSLGKAGQGARTEAFFGQGTRLTVV.

The genes are TRBV28 and TRBJ1-1, with unresolved D. Between the trimmed V and J ends, which lost 2 bases and 1 base, there was a span of 2 bases. Germline V gene sequence: CDR1 MDHEN, CDR2 SYDVKM. This CDR3 spans 12 amino acids. The CDR3 sequence: CASSLRNTEAFF. Here the CDR3 DNA reads TGTGCCAGCAGTTTAAGGAACACTGAAGCTTTCTTT.

The chain recombines TRBV11-3 with TRBJ2-2; 8 bases map to TRBD1. J was trimmed by 1 base and V by 5 bases; bases with no gene match: 6. This CDR3 has 16 amino acids. Germline CDR1 SGHNT, CDR2 YENEEA. The CDR3 DNA is TGTGCCAGCAGCCAAGCCGGGACAGGGAACACCGGGGAGCTGTTTTTT. Protein: CASSQAGTGNTGELFF.

The chain links TRBV7-6 to TRBJ2-7; TRBD2 might be the D (5 bases). This CDR3 is 13 amino acids long. With 6 bases removed from V and 5 bases from J, the gap between germline ends came to 14 bases. Germline-derived CDR1 and CDR2 are SGHVS and FNYEAQ. CDR3 DNA sequence: TGTGCCAGCAGATCTTCAGCGCGGGACGAGCAGTACTTC. It codes for CASRSSARDEQYF.

The rearrangement joins TRBV19 to TRBJ2-2; weak D call: TRBD1 (5 bases). With 4 bases removed from V and 4 bases from J, the gap between germline ends came to 10 bases. This CDR3 is built from 14 residues. The V gene's germline CDR1 is LNHDA and CDR2 SQIVND (reference sequence). CDR3 DNA sequence: TGTGCCAGTAGTAATCAGGGCGCCACCGGGGAGCTGTTTTTT. Residues: CASSNQGATGELFF. Based on the CDR3 plus reference TRBV19 and TRBJ2-2, the full variable domain is DGGITQSPKYLFRKEGQNVTLSCEQNLNHDAMYWYRQDPGQGLRLIYYSQIVNDFQKGDIAEGYSVSREKKESFPLTVTSAQKNPTAFYLCASSNQGATGELFFGEGSRLTVL.

The rearrangement uses TRBV12-1 and TRBJ2-7; the DNA was not used to check the table's D call, TRBD1. TRBV12-1 is a recognized pseudogene. This CDR3 comprises 15 residues. The CDR3 here is CASSRRGQGPFEQYF. CDR3 sequence (DNA): TGTGCCAGCAGCCGTAGAGGACAGGGGCCCTTCGAGCAGTACTTC.

This clone has more than one count but fewer than ten. J is TRBJ2-5 and V is TRBV7-9; the D is unclear. CDR3 length equals 12 residues. The germline gives CDR1 SEHNR, CDR2 FQNEAQ (reference sequence). The V end lost 5 bases, the J end lost 5 bases, and 9 bases lay between the germline ends. The CDR3 sequence is CASSQTVETQYF. The CDR3 DNA reads TGTGCCAGCAGCCAAACCGTGGAGACCCAGTACTTC.

The V gene is TRBV5-1, the J gene TRBJ2-3; 9 nucleotides align to TRBD1. CDR1 and CDR2 from the germline V gene are SGHRS and YFSETQ. The V and J ends lost 4 bases and 4 bases, in that order; junction bases with no gene match: 10. The CDR3 has 16 residues. The CDR3 DNA follows: TGCGCCAGCAGCCCCTTGGGGACAGGGTTCCCAGATACGCAGTATTTT. Translating it yields CASSPLGTGFPDTQYF.

This chain joins TRBV7-2 and TRBJ2-2; 9 nucleotides match TRBD2. Trimming took 6 bases from V and 6 from J; bases not matched to a gene: 11. The germline CDR1 and CDR2 sequences are SGHTA and FQGNSA. This CDR3 contains 16 residues. CDR3 loop: CASRISASGAPGELFF. As DNA, the CDR3 is TGTGCCAGCAGGATCTCGGCTAGCGGGGCCCCCGGGGAGCTGTTTTTT.

This clone has just a few counts. The same CDR3 can be traced to other DNA sequences in this sample. This chain joins TRBV6-1 and TRBJ2-7, with no clear D. Trimming left V 2 bases short and J 4 bases short, with 3 bases between. CDR3 length: 11 residues. CDR1 and CDR2 (germline): MNHNS, SASEGT. The CDR3 bases are TGTGCCAGCAGTGAAAGGTACGAGCAGTACTTC. Translated, it gives CASSERYEQYF.

DNA of the CDR3: TGTGCCAGCAGTTACTTGGGTACTGAAGCTTTCTTT. This encodes CASSYLGTEAFF. V is TRBV6-5 and J is TRBJ1-1; no reliable D call. Trimming cost V 1 base and J 5 bases, with 5 bases left between them. CDR1 and CDR2 from the germline V gene are MNHEY and SVGAGI. The CDR3 sequence is 12 residues long.

The gene calls are TRBV2 and TRBJ2-6; D call uncertain. CDR1 is SNHLY, CDR2 FYNNEI, per germline. This CDR3 region has 13 residues. Trimming pared 7 bases from V and 0 bases from J, leaving 4 bases between. The CDR3 spells CASTVSGANVLTF. The CDR3 coding sequence is TGTGCCAGCACGGTCTCTGGGGCCAACGTCCTGACTTTC. Full variable domain (missing parts from reference TRBV2 and TRBJ2-6): EPEVTQTPSHQVTQMGQEVILRCVPISNHLYFYWYRQILGQKVEFLVSFYNNEISEKSEIFDDQFSVERPDGSNFTLKIRSTKLEDSAMYFCASTVSGANVLTFGAGSRLTVL.

This clone was counted a few times. V gene TRBV2 combines with J gene TRBJ1-4; maybe TRBD1 (6 bases). V lost 6 bases to trimming and J lost 5 bases, with 10 bases between them. The CDR3 sequence is 13 residues long. Germline CDR1 is SNHLY and CDR2 is FYNNEI. DNA of the CDR3: TGTGCCAGCAGCGGGACAAGCAATGAAAAACTGTTTTTT. It specifies CASSGTSNEKLFF.

V gene TRBV11-3 combines with J gene TRBJ2-4; 7 bases match TRBD2. Germline V gene data show CDR1 as SGHNT and CDR2 as YENEEA. J gave up 7 bases and V 4 bases, and 7 bases lay outside the gene matches. The CDR3 runs to 14 residues. The CDR3 reads CASSSDWEGNIQYF. For the CDR3, the DNA is TGTGCCAGCAGCTCGGACTGGGAGGGGAACATTCAGTACTTC.